This T cell receptor (beta chain) was captured by sequencing in a study of vaccination and CD4 T cells after COVID-19. Trimming took 2 bases from V and 3 from J, leaving 19 bases between them. CDR3 size: 18 residues. The germline CDR1 and CDR2 sequences are KGHDR and SFDVKD. Cultured CD4+ T-cell DNA underwent Oncomine TCR Beta short-read sequencing. TCRdb ran MiXCR on the PCR reads and lists one entry per CDR3 protein. The repertoire holds roughly 7,000 distinct CDR3 sequences, 25% seen once, with more than 8% in the top ten. Note on this clonotype: Its antigen is not identified.

Treatment meaning: approximately 10-day PBMC culture with coronavirus spike peptide pools or control peptides (ViraFEST assay). Cultures used around 2.2 million PBMCs per well, 9 to 10 IU/ml IL-2 and around 9.2 ug/ml peptides. The chain has TRBV24-1 and TRBJ2-1; D possibly corresponds to TRBD1 (5 bases). Specimen: CD4+ T cells from blood, cultured in vitro, collected after SARS-CoV-2 vaccination. The sequence was obtained from a human donor who had recovered from COVID-19. The CDR3 sequence is CATSDYQNRARGYNEQFF. The CDR3 nucleotides are TGTGCCACCAGTGATTACCAGAATCGGGCTAGGGGCTACAATGAGCAGTTCTTC.